This T cell receptor beta chain is from a study of Ad26.COV2.S vaccination and SARS-CoV-2 variants. Data came from immunoSEQ multiplex PCR; TCRdb stores just in-frame clones and leaves some out. This table holds 440,000 or so clones, 70% to 90% found once. Treatment denoted: over 15 received Ad26.COV2.S at low or high dose, single or two shots; roughly 5 received placebo; per-sample allocation not given. Day 63 following the first vaccine or placebo injection was when the samples were taken. The CDR3 loop spans 16 amino acids. CDR1 and CDR2 from the germline V gene are SGHTA and FQGNSA. V dropped 6 bases and J dropped 1 base, with 17 bases sitting between them.

The chain employs TRBV7-2 and TRBJ2-3; either TRBD1 or TRBD2 may fit D (5 bases each). The TCR comes from a person between 18 and 60 years old who received the Ad26.COV2.S COVID-19 vaccine or a placebo. The sequencing used peripheral blood, collected in a trial of Ad26.COV2.S vaccine versus placebo. The CDR3: CASRYTGTRGTDTQYF. The CDR3 DNA reads TGTGCCAGCAGGTATACCGGGACCCGGGGCACAGATACGCAGTATTTT.